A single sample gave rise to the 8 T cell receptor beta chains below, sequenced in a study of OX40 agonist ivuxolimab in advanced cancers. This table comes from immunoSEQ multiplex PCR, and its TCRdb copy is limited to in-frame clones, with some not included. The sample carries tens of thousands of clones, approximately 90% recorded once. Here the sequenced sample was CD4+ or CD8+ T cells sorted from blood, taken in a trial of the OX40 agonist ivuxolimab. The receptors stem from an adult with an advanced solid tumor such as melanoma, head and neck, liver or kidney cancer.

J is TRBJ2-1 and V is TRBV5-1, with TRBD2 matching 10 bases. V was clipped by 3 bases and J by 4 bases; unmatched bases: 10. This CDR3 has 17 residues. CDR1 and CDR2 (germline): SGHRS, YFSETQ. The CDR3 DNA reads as TGCGCCAGCAGCTCCCAACGGGGTAGCGGGGGGTACAATGAGCAGTTCTTC. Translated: CASSSQRGSGGYNEQFF.

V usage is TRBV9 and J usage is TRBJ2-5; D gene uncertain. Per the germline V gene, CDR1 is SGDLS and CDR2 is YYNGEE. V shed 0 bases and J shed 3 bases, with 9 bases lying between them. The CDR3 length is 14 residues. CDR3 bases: TGTGCCAGCAGCGTAGCGTCAGGTAAAGAGACCCAGTACTTC. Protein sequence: CASSVASGKETQYF.

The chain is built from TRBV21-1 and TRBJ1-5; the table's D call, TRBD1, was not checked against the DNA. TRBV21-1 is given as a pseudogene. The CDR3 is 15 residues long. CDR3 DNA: TGTGCCAGCAGCAAAATGTCGCAGGGGGATCAGCCCCAGCATTTT. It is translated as CASSKMSQGDQPQHF.

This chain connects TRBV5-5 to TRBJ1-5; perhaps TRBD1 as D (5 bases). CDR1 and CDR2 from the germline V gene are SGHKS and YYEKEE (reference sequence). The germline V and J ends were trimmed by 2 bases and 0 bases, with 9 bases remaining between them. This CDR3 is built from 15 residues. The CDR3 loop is CASSFEGDSNQPQHF. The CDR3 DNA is TGTGCCAGCAGCTTTGAAGGGGATAGCAATCAGCCCCAGCATTTT.

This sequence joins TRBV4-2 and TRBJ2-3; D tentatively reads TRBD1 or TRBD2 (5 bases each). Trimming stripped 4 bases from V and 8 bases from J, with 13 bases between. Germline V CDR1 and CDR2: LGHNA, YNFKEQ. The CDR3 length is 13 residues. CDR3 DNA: TGTGCCAGCAGCCCCCAAGGGGACGGTACGCAGTATTTT. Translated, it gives CASSPQGDGTQYF.

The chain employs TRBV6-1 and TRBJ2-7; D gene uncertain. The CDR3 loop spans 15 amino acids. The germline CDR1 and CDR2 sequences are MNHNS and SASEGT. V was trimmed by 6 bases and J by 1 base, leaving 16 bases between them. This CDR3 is CASRIRPNPSYEQYF. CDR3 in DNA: TGTGCCAGCAGGATTCGGCCAAACCCTTCCTACGAGCAGTACTTC.

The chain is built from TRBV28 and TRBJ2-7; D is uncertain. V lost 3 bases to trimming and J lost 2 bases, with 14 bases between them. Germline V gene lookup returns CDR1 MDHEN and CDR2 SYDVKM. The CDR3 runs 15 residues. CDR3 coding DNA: TGTGCCAGCAGTTTCACGTGGGCCCCCCCCTACGAGCAGTACTTC. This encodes CASSFTWAPPYEQYF.

The CDR3 DNA is TGTGCCAGCAGCACCACCACGGGACGGAGAACCCGGGGAGATACGCAGTATTTT. Its translation is CASSTTTGRRTRGDTQYF. The chain joins TRBV5-6 to TRBJ2-3, with D perhaps assigned TRBD1 or TRBD2 (5 bases each). Germline V gene lookup returns CDR1 SGHDT and CDR2 YYEEEE. The CDR3 totals 18 residues. The V gene lost 4 bases and the J gene lost 5 bases, with 26 bases spanning the gap. The full variable domain, in which reference TRBV5-6 and TRBJ2-3 provide the parts outside the CDR3, is DAGVTQSPTHLIKTRGQQVTLRCSPKSGHDTVSWYQQALGQGPQFIFQYYEEEERQRGNFPDRFSGHQFPNYSSELNVNALLLGDSALYLCASSTTTGRRTRGDTQYFGPGTRLTVL.